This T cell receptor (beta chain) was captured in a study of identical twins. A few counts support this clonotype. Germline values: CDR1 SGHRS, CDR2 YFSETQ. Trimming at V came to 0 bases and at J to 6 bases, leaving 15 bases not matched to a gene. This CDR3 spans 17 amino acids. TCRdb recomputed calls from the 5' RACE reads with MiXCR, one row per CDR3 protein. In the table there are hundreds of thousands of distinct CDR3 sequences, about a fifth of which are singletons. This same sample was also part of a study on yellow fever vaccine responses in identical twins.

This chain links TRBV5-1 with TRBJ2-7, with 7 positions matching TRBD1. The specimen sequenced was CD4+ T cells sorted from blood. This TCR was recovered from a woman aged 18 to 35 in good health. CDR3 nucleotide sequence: TGCGCCAGCAGCTTGGACAGTTCGCGTGACAGGGTATCCGAGCAGTACTTC. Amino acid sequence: CASSLDSSRDRVSEQYF.